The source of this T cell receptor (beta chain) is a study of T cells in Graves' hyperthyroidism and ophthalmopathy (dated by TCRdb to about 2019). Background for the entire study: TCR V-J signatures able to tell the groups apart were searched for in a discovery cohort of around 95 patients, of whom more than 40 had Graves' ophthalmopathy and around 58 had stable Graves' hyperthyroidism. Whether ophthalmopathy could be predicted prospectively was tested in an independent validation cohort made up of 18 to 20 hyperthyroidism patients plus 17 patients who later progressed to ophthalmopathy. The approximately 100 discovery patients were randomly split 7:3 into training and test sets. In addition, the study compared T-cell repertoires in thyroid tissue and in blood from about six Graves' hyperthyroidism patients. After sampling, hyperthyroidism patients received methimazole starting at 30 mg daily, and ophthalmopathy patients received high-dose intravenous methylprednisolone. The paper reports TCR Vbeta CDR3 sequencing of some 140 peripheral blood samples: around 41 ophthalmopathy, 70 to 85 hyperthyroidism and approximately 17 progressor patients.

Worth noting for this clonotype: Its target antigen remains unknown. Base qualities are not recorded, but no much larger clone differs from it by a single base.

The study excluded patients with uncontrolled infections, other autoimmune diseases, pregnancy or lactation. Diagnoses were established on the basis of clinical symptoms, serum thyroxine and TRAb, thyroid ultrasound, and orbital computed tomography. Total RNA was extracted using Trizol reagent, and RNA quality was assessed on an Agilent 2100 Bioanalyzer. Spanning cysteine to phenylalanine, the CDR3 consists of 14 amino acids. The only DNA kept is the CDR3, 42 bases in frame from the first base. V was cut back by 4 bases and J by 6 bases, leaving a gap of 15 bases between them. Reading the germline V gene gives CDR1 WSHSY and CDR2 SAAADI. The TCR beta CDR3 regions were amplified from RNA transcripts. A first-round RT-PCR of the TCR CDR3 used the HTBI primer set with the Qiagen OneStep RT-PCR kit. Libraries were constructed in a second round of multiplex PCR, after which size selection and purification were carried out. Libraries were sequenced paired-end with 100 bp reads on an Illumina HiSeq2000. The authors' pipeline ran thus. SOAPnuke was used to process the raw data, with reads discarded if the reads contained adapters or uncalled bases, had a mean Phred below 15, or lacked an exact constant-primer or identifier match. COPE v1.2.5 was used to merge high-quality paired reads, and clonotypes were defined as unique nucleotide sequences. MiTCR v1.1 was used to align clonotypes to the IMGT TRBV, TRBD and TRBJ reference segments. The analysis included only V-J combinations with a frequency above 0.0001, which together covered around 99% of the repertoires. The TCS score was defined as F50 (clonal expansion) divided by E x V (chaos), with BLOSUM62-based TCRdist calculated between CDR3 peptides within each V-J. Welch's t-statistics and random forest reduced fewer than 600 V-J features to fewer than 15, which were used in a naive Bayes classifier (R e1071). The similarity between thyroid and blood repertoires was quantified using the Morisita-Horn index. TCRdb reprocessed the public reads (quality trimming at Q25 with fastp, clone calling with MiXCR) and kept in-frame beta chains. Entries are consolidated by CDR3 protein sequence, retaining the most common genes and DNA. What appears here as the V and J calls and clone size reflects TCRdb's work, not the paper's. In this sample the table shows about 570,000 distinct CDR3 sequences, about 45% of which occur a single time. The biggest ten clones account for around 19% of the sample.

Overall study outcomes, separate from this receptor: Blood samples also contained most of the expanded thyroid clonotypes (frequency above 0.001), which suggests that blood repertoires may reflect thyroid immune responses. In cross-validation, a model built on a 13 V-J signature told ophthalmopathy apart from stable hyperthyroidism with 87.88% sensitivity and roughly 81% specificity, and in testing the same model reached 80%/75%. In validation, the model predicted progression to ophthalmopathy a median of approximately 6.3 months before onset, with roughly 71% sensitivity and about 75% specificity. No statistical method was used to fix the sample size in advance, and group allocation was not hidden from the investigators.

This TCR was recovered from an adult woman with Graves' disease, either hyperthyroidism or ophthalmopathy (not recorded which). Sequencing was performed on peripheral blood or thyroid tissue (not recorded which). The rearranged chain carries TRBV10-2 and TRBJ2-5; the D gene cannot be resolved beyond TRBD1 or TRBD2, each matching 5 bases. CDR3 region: CASSGRGNLQTQYF. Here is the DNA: TGCGCCAGCAGTGGACGGGGCAACTTGCAGACCCAGTACTTC.